This passage covers 2 T cell receptor beta chains from one sample sequenced in a study of blood T cells in healthy people across ages (dated by TCRdb to the mid-2010s). The method was 5' RACE. Data came from an Illumina HiSeq 2500. The second PCR ran for about 7 to 11 cycles and used a J-beta primer mix along with a sample-barcoded 5' primer. TCRdb itself trimmed the public reads at Q25 with fastp, ran MiXCR and retained productive beta chains. Identical CDR3 protein sequences are pooled into one entry, listed with their most common genes and DNA. The sample table shows some 1,000,000 distinct CDR3 sequences, and 20% to 25% are seen once. Jointly, the top ten make up about 0.72% of the sample. These same data were also listed under a study on T cells of mothers and their children.

Sequenced input: blood. These TCRs come from a girl aged 2-15 years in good health.

The sample holds a few counts of this clonotype. One end of the junction varies from germline; a read error may be responsible. The chain is built from TRBV12-3 or TRBV12-4 and TRBJ1-2, with D hard to call. This CDR3 spans 11 amino acids. As DNA, the CDR3 is TGTGCCAGCAGTTTTATGGAGTCAGTCGACTTC. Translation gives CASSFMESVDF.

The chain employs TRBV10-3 and TRBJ2-3; possibly TRBD2 for D (5 bases). V was cut by 5 bases and J by 1 base, with 7 bases left in between. CDR1 and CDR2 from the germline V gene are ENHRY and SYGVKD. CDR3 length: 13 amino acids. The CDR3 is CAISPGGTDTQYF. The CDR3 nucleotides read TGTGCCATCAGTCCCGGGGGCACAGATACGCAGTATTTT.